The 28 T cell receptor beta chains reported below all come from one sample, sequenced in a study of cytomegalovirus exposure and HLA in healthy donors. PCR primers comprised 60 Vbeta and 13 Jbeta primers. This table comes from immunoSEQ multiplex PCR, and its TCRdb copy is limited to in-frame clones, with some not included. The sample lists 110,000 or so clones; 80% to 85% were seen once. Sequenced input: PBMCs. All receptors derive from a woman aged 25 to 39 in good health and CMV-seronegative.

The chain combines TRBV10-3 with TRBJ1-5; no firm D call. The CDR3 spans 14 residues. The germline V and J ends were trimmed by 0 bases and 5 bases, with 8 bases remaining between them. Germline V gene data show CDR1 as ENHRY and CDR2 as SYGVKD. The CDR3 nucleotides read TGTGCCATCAGTGAGTCAAGGGAGGATCAGCCCCAGCATTTT. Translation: CAISESREDQPQHF.

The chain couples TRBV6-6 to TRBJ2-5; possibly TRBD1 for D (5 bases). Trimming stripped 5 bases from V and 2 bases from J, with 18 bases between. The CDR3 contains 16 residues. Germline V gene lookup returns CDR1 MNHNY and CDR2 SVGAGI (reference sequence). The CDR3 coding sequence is TGTGCCAGCAGTCCTGGACACCAATTGTGGCAAGAGACCCAGTACTTC. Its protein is CASSPGHQLWQETQYF.

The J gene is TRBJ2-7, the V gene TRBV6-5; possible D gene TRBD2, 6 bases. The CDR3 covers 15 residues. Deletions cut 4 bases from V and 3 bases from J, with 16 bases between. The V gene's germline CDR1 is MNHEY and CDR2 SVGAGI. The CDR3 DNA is TGTGCCAGCAGTTCCTGGGGGGACCCCATCTACGAGCAGTACTTC. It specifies CASSSWGDPIYEQYF.

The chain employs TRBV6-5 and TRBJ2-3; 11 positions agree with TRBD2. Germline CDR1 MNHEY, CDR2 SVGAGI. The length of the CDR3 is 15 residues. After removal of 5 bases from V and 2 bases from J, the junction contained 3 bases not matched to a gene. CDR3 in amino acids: CASSRLAGLTDTQYF. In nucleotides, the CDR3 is TGTGCCAGCAGTCGACTAGCGGGGCTCACAGATACGCAGTATTTT.

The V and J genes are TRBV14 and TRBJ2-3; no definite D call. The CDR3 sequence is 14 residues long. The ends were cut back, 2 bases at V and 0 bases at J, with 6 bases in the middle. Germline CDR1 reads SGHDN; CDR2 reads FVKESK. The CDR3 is CASSQYISTDTQYF. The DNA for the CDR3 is TGTGCCAGCAGCCAATACATAAGCACAGATACGCAGTATTTT.

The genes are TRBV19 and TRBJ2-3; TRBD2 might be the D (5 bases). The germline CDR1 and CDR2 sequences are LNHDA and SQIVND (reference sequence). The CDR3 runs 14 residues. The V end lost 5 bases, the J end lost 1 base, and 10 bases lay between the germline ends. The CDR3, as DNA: TGTGCCAGTAGTCCCGGGGTAGGCACAGATACGCAGTATTTT. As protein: CASSPGVGTDTQYF. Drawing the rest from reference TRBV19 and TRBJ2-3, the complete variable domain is DGGITQSPKYLFRKEGQNVTLSCEQNLNHDAMYWYRQDPGQGLRLIYYSQIVNDFQKGDIAEGYSVSREKKESFPLTVTSAQKNPTAFYLCASSPGVGTDTQYFGPGTRLTVL.

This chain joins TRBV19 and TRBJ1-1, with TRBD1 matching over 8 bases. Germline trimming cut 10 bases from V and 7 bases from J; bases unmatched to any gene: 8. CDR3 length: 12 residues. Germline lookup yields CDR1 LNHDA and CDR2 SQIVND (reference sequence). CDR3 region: CATQDRVNEAFF. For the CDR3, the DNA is TGTGCCACCCAGGACAGGGTCAATGAAGCTTTCTTT.

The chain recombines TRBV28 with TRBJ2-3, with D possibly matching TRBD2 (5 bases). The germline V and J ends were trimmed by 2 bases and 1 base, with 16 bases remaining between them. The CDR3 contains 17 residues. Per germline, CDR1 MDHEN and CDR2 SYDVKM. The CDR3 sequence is CASSLRRAWDRTDTQYF. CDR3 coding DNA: TGTGCCAGCAGTTTAAGGCGGGCTTGGGATCGCACAGATACGCAGTATTTT.

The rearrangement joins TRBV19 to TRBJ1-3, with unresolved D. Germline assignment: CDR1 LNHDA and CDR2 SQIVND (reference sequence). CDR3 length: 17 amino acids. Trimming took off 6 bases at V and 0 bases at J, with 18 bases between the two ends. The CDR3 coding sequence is TGTGCCAGTAGCCCAGAGCCCCGGGGATACTCTGGAAACACCATATATTTT. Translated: CASSPEPRGYSGNTIYF.

Here the CDR3 DNA reads TGTGCCAGCAGCGAGGGGACACGGGAGACCCAGTACTTC. Its protein is CASSEGTRETQYF. V and J are TRBV9 and TRBJ2-5, with D tentatively TRBD1 (6 bases). V was trimmed by 3 bases and J by 5 bases, leaving 11 bases between them. CDR1 SGDLS and CDR2 YYNGEE come from the germline V gene. CDR3 length equals 13 residues.

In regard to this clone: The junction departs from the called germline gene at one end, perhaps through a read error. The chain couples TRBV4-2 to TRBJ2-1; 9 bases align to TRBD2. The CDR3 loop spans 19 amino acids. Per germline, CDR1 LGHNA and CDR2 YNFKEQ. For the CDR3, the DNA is TGTGCCAGCAGTCAAGGAGATTTTCTACTAGCGGGTACTGACAATGAGCAGTTCTTC. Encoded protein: CASSQGDFLLAGTDNEQFF.

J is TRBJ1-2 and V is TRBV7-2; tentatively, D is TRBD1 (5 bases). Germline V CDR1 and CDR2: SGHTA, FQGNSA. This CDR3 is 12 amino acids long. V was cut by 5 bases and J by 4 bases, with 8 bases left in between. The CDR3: CASSPTVYGYTF. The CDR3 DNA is TGTGCCAGCAGCCCGACAGTCTATGGCTACACCTTC. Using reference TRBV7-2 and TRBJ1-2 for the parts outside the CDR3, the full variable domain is GAGVSQSPSNKVTEKGKDVELRCDPISGHTALYWYRQSLGQGLEFLIYFQGNSAPDKSGLPSDRFSAERTGGSVSTLTIQRTQQEDSAVYLCASSPTVYGYTFGSGTRLTVV.

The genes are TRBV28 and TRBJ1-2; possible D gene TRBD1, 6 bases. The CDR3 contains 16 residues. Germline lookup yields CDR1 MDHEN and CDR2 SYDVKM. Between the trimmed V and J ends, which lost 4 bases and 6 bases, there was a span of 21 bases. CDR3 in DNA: TGTGCCAGCAGTTCCTACCTCAGGGGAGGGGGGGATGGCTACACCTTC. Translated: CASSSYLRGGGDGYTF.

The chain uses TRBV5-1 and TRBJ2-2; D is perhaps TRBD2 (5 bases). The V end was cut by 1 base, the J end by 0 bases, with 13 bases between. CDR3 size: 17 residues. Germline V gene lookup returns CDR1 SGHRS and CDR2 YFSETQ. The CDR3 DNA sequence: TGCGCCAGCAGCTTGAACGGGGTTGGGGCGAACACCGGGGAGCTGTTTTTT. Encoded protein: CASSLNGVGANTGELFF.

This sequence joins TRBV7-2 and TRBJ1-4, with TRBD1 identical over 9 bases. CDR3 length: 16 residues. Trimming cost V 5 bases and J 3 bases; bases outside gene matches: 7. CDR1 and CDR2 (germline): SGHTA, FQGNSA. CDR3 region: CASSPRDRVANEKLFF. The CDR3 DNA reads TGTGCCAGCAGCCCCCGGGACAGGGTGGCTAATGAAAAACTGTTTTTT.

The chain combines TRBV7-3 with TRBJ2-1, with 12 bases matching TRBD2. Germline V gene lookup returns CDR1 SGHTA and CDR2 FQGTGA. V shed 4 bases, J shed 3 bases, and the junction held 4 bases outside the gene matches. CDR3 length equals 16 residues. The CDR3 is CASSSSGLAGYNEQFF. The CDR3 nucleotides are TGTGCCAGCAGCTCCTCGGGACTAGCGGGCTACAATGAGCAGTTCTTC.

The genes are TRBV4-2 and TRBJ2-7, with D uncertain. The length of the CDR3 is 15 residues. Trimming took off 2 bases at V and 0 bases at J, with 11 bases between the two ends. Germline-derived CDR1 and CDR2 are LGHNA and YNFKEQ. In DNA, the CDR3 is TGTGCCAGCAGCCAAACCCTCCTGAGCTCCTACGAGCAGTACTTC. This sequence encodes CASSQTLLSSYEQYF.

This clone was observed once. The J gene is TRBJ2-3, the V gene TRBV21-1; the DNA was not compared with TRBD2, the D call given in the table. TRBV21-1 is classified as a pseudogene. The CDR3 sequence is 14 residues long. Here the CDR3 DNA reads TGTGCCAGTTTAGCGGGACCGTTCGTGTATACGCAGTATTTT. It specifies CASLAGPFVYTQYF.

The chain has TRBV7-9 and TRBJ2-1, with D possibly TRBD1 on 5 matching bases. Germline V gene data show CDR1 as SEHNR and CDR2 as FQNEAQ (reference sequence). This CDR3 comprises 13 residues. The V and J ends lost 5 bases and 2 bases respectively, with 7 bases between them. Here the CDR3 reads CASSPDTYNEQFF. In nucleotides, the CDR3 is TGTGCCAGCAGCCCGGACACCTACAATGAGCAGTTCTTC.

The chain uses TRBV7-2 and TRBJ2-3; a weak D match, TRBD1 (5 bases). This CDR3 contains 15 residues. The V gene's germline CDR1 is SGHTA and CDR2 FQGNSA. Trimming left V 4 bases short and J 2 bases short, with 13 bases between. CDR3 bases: TGTGCCAGCAGCTCAGGGTCCAGATCCACAGATACGCAGTATTTT. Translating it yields CASSSGSRSTDTQYF.

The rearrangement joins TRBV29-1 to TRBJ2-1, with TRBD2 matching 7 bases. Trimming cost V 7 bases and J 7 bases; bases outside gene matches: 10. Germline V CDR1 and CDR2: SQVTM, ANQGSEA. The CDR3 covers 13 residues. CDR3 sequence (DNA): TGCAGCGGTGGTGGGCTAGCGGTAAATGAGCAGTTCTTC. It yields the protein CSGGGLAVNEQFF.

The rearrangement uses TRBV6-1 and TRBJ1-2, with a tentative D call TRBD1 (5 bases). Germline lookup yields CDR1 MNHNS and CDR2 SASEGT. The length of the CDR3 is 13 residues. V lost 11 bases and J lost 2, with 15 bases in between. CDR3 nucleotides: TGTGCCGTACAGGAGGGCCCGAACTATGGCTACACCTTC. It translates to CAVQEGPNYGYTF.

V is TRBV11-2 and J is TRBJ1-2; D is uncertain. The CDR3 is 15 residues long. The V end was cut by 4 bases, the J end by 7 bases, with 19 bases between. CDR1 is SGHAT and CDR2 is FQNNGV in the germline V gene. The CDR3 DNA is TGTGCCAGCAGCTCCCCCTCGGGAAGGGCGGGTGGCTACACCTTC. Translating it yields CASSSPSGRAGGYTF.

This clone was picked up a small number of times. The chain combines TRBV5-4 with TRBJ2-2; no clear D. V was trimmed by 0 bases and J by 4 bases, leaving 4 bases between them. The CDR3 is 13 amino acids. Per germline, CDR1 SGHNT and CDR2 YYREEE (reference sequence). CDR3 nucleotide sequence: TGTGCCAGCAGCTTGGATAGCACCGGGGAGCTGTTTTTT. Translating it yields CASSLDSTGELFF.

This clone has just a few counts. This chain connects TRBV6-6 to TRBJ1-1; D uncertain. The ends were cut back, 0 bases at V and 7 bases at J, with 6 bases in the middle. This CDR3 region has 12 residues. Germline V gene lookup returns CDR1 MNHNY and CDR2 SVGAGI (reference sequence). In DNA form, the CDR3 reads TGTGCCAGCAGTTACTCGAACGGTGAAGCTTTCTTT. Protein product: CASSYSNGEAFF.

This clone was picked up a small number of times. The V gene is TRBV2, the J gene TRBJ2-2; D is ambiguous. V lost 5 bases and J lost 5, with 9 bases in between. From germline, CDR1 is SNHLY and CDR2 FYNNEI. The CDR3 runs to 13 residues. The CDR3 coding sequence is TGTGCCAGCAGTTCAAGCCCTACCGGGGAGCTGTTTTTT. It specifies CASSSSPTGELFF.

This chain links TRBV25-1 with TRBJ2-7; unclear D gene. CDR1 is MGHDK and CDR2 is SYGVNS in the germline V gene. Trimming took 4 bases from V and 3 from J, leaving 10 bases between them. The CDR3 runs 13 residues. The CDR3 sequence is CASSAGGYYEQYF. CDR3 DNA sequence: TGTGCCAGCAGTGCCGGCGGCTACTACGAGCAGTACTTC.

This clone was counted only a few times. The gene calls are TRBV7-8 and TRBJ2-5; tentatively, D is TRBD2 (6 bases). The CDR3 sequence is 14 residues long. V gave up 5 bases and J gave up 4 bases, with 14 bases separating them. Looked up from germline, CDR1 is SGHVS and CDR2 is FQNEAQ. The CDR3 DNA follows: TGTGCCAGCAGCCCCGATGGGGGAGGAGAGACCCAGTACTTC. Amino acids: CASSPDGGGETQYF.